The 31 T cell receptor beta chains below all came from one sample that was sequenced in a study of PD-1 blockade in mismatch repair-deficient tumors. Using immunoSEQ multiplex PCR, the repertoire was profiled, and TCRdb retains in-frame clones only, with some absent. The profile shows about 51,000 clones, roughly 75% of them singletons. Here the sequenced sample was peripheral blood, taken 4 weeks after starting pembrolizumab. Receptor source: an adult with mismatch repair-deficient cancer.

The J gene is TRBJ1-1, the V gene TRBV2; tentatively, D is TRBD1 (5 bases). Between the trimmed V and J ends, which lost 5 bases and 0 bases, there was a span of 10 bases. This CDR3 region has 14 residues. Germline loops: CDR1 SNHLY, CDR2 FYNNEI. CDR3 sequence reads: CASSLGAVNTEAFF. CDR3 DNA sequence: TGTGCCAGCAGTCTAGGGGCAGTGAACACTGAAGCTTTCTTT.

The chain uses TRBV2 and TRBJ2-1; 8 bases are a match to TRBD1. The CDR3 consists of 15 residues. With V trimmed by 6 bases and J by 4 bases, 8 bases remained unmatched. Germline CDR1 reads SNHLY; CDR2 reads FYNNEI. The CDR3 sequence is CASRTRQGRYNEQFF. In DNA, the CDR3 is TGTGCCAGCAGGACCCGACAGGGGAGATACAATGAGCAGTTCTTC.

The rearrangement joins TRBV28 to TRBJ2-1; weak D call: TRBD2 (5 bases). V lost 1 base and J lost 5, with 9 bases in between. Germline V gene data show CDR1 as MDHEN and CDR2 as SYDVKM. This CDR3 is 14 amino acids long. The CDR3 spells CASSLLLDHNEQFF. The CDR3 DNA sequence: TGTGCCAGCAGTTTATTACTAGATCACAATGAGCAGTTCTTC.

The V and J genes are TRBV11-3 and TRBJ1-2; 8 bases are a match to TRBD1. The CDR3 runs 15 residues. CDR1 and CDR2 from the germline V gene are SGHNT and YENEEA. J gave up 0 bases and V 4 bases, and 4 bases lay outside the gene matches. CDR3 protein: CASSSGTGTNYGYTF. Written as DNA, the CDR3 is TGTGCCAGCAGCTCCGGGACAGGCACTAACTATGGCTACACCTTC.

The rearrangement links TRBV2 to TRBJ1-2; D gene unclear. The CDR3 extends over 13 amino acids. Looked up from germline, CDR1 is SNHLY and CDR2 is FYNNEI. The germline V and J ends were trimmed by 2 bases and 7 bases, with 11 bases remaining between them. DNA of the CDR3: TGTGCCAGCAGTGAACGCGCGGTTCGTGGCTACACCTTC. Amino acids: CASSERAVRGYTF.

The DNA for the CDR3 is TGCGCCAGCAGCTTTCAGGGAAGACAAGAGACCCAGTACTTC. Amino acid sequence: CASSFQGRQETQYF. The V and J genes are TRBV5-1 and TRBJ2-5; possibly TRBD1 for D (5 bases). The germline V gene has CDR1 SGHRS and CDR2 YFSETQ. The CDR3 loop spans 14 amino acids. V lost 2 bases to trimming and J lost 2 bases, with 10 bases between them.

The chain recombines TRBV28 with TRBJ1-2, with TRBD1 identical over 7 bases. This CDR3 contains 14 residues. Losses at the gene ends were 7 bases for V and 0 bases for J; bases not matched to a gene: 5. CDR1 and CDR2 from the germline V gene are MDHEN and SYDVKM. The CDR3 sequence: CASTAGQSNYGYTF. CDR3 DNA sequence: TGTGCCAGCACCGCGGGACAGTCTAACTATGGCTACACCTTC.

This clone has a handful of counts. The V gene is TRBV7-3, the J gene TRBJ2-5; D gene uncertain. This CDR3 is built from 13 residues. Germline lookup yields CDR1 SGHTA and CDR2 FQGTGA. Trimming cost V 3 bases and J 5 bases, with 10 bases left between them. CDR3 amino acids: CASSLGLWETQYF. The DNA of the CDR3 is TGTGCCAGCAGCTTGGGCCTTTGGGAGACCCAGTACTTC.

V gene TRBV4-3 combines with J gene TRBJ1-2; 11 bases agree with TRBD1. The CDR3 runs to 16 residues. V gave up 0 bases and J gave up 7 bases; unmatched junction bases: 7. Germline lookup yields CDR1 LGHNA and CDR2 YSLEER. In nucleotides, the CDR3 is TGCGCCAGCAGCCAAGACTTTGGGACAGGGGGTTCTGGCTACACCTTC. It is translated as CASSQDFGTGGSGYTF.

V and J are TRBV21-1 and TRBJ2-7. TRBV21-1 is flagged as a pseudogene. The CDR3 runs 13 residues. The CDR3 bases are TGTGCCAGTAGCGGGGACGACCTCTACGAGCAGTACTTC. Translated: CASSGDDLYEQYF.

The gene calls are TRBV5-6 and TRBJ1-1; unclear D gene. V lost 0 bases and J lost 0, with 18 bases in between. The CDR3 is 18 residues long. The germline CDR1 and CDR2 sequences are SGHDT and YYEEEE. In DNA, the CDR3 is TGTGCCAGCAGCTTGGGGGCCAGGCGAATTTTCATGAACACTGAAGCTTTCTTT. It encodes CASSLGARRIFMNTEAFF.

The rearrangement links TRBV6-1 to TRBJ2-7, with D possibly TRBD2 on 5 matching bases. The germline gives CDR1 MNHNS, CDR2 SASEGT. V gave up 8 bases and J gave up 1 base, with 12 bases separating them. The CDR3 totals 13 residues. CDR3 in amino acids: CASGRERSYEQYF. CDR3 nucleotide sequence: TGTGCCAGCGGAAGGGAGCGATCCTACGAGCAGTACTTC.

In regard to this clone: Other DNA sequences in this sample translate to the same CDR3. The rearrangement uses TRBV7-2 and TRBJ2-1; 11 positions match TRBD2. J was trimmed by 4 bases and V by 4 bases; bases with no gene match: 6. The CDR3 is 16 amino acids. From germline, CDR1 is SGHTA and CDR2 FQGNSA. CDR3 sequence (DNA): TGTGCCAGCAGCTCGCGCACTAGCGGGAGTTACAATGAGCAGTTCTTC. Protein sequence: CASSSRTSGSYNEQFF. Based on the CDR3 plus reference TRBV7-2 and TRBJ2-1, the full variable domain is GAGVSQSPSNKVTEKGKDVELRCDPISGHTALYWYRQSLGQGLEFLIYFQGNSAPDKSGLPSDRFSAERTGGSVSTLTIQRTQQEDSAVYLCASSSRTSGSYNEQFFGPGTRLTVL.

V usage is TRBV9 and J usage is TRBJ2-3; D is undetermined. Trimming pared 4 bases from V and 5 bases from J, leaving 8 bases between. Per germline, CDR1 SGDLS and CDR2 YYNGEE. The CDR3 is 12 residues long. The CDR3 region has the DNA TGTGCCAGCAGCTCCCTACGAGATACGCAGTATTTT. Its protein is CASSSLRDTQYF.

V is TRBV5-1 and J is TRBJ2-3; 10 nucleotides agree with TRBD2. Germline CDR1 SGHRS, CDR2 YFSETQ. Losses at the gene ends were 4 bases for V and 0 bases for J; bases not matched to a gene: 8. This CDR3 has 17 amino acids. This CDR3 reads CASSLDGLADSTDTQYF. The CDR3 DNA reads as TGCGCCAGCAGCCTAGACGGACTAGCGGATAGCACAGATACGCAGTATTTT.

The chain couples TRBV23-1 to TRBJ1-1, with 7 bases lining up with TRBD1. TRBV23-1 is classed as an ORF, of uncertain function. This CDR3 has 13 amino acids. J lost 3 bases, V lost 10 bases, and 8 bases had no gene match. The CDR3 region is CAIRGGADTEAFF. The CDR3 nucleotides are TGCGCCATACGAGGGGGCGCGGACACTGAAGCTTTCTTT.

This rearrangement joins TRBV11-3 to TRBJ2-1; D may be TRBD2 (6 bases). The CDR3 is made up of 15 amino acids. Trimming took 5 bases from V and 1 from J, leaving 12 bases between them. Per the germline V gene, CDR1 is SGHNT and CDR2 is YENEEA. The CDR3 DNA reads as TGTGCCAGCAGCCTCGAGCGGGTTTCCTACAATGAGCAGTTCTTC. This sequence encodes CASSLERVSYNEQFF.

This clone occurred once. V is TRBV9 and J is TRBJ1-1; D call uncertain. Trimming shortened V by 0 bases and J by 0 bases, and 12 bases separated the two germline ends. The germline CDR1 and CDR2 sequences are SGDLS and YYNGEE. The CDR3 contains 16 residues. The CDR3 is CASSVGFARMNTEAFF. CDR3 DNA: TGTGCCAGCAGCGTAGGGTTTGCGAGAATGAACACTGAAGCTTTCTTT.

J is TRBJ2-7 and V is TRBV7-9; no clear D gene. Germline V gives CDR1 SEHNR, CDR2 FQNEAQ (reference sequence). Trimming shortened V by 2 bases and J by 7 bases, and 9 bases separated the two germline ends. The CDR3 is 12 residues long. The CDR3 sequence is CASSLFAAEQYF. The CDR3 bases are TGTGCCAGCAGCTTATTCGCGGCGGAGCAGTACTTC.

This clone has only one observation. The V and J genes are TRBV11-3 and TRBJ2-1, with D possibly TRBD1 on 5 matching bases. Germline lookup yields CDR1 SGHNT and CDR2 YENEEA. The CDR3 has 15 amino acids. Trimming pared 3 bases from V and 3 bases from J, leaving 12 bases between. Here the CDR3 reads CASSFQQAVYNEQFF. The CDR3 DNA reads TGTGCCAGCAGCTTTCAACAGGCCGTCTACAATGAGCAGTTCTTC.

The chain uses TRBV27 and TRBJ1-2; maybe TRBD1 (5 bases). V was cut by 2 bases and J by 8 bases, with 24 bases left in between. CDR1 and CDR2 (germline): MNHEY, SMNVEV (reference sequence). The CDR3 is 17 residues long. The CDR3 loop reads CASSLTSLGDGLGGYTF. Written as DNA, the CDR3 is TGTGCCAGCAGTTTAACAAGTCTGGGGGACGGCCTGGGCGGCTACACCTTC.

The J gene is TRBJ2-5, the V gene TRBV7-2, with D uncertain. Germline lookup yields CDR1 SGHTA and CDR2 FQGNSA. The V gene lost 1 base and the J gene lost 4 bases, with 7 bases spanning the gap. The length of the CDR3 is 13 residues. CDR3 loop: CASSLVIRETQYF. CDR3 DNA sequence: TGTGCCAGCAGCTTAGTTATACGAGAGACCCAGTACTTC.

This clone was detected only a few times. V and J are TRBV10-3 and TRBJ1-1; 7 positions match TRBD1. V lost 6 bases, J lost 3 bases, and 7 bases stayed unmatched. Germline assignment: CDR1 ENHRY and CDR2 SYGVKD. The CDR3 is made up of 14 amino acids. CDR3 loop: CAISTTGSDTEAFF. In DNA form, the CDR3 reads TGTGCCATCAGCACGACAGGGAGTGACACTGAAGCTTTCTTT.

A note on this clone: Relative to the germline gene, one junction end is altered; a read error may explain this. The chain carries TRBV7-7 and TRBJ2-1, with D possibly being TRBD2 (5 bases). Germline V gene lookup returns CDR1 SSHAT and CDR2 FNYEAQ (reference sequence). There are 16 residues in the CDR3. This CDR3 is CASSPLTGSSYNEQFF. The CDR3 DNA is TGTGCTAGCAGCCCGCTGACGGGGAGCTCCTACAATGAGCAGTTCTTC.

The J gene is TRBJ2-3, the V gene TRBV29-1; no reliable D call. CDR1 and CDR2 from the germline V gene are SQVTM and ANQGSEA. CDR3 length equals 14 residues. Trimming stripped 6 bases from V and 2 bases from J, with 15 bases between. The CDR3 is CSVLDRRITDTQYF. DNA for the CDR3: TGCAGCGTCTTGGACCGCAGGATCACAGATACGCAGTATTTT.

The genes are TRBV28 and TRBJ1-5; possibly TRBD1 for D (5 bases). Deletions cut 5 bases from V and 1 base from J, with 18 bases between. CDR3 length: 17 amino acids. Germline V gene data show CDR1 as MDHEN and CDR2 as SYDVKM. As DNA, the CDR3 is TGTGCCAGCAGTACGTACCCCCAGGGAGAAAGCAATCAGCCCCAGCATTTT. Its translation is CASSTYPQGESNQPQHF.

The CDR3 coding sequence is TGTGCCAGTAGTATGAGCCTTGGCAGTGGCGGGAGCGACTACGAGCAGTACTTC. This codes for CASSMSLGSGGSDYEQYF. The chain combines TRBV19 with TRBJ2-7; 7 positions agree with TRBD2. Germline V gene sequence: CDR1 LNHDA, CDR2 SQIVND (reference sequence). Trimming at V came to 3 bases and at J to 3 bases, leaving 17 bases not matched to a gene. The CDR3 contains 18 residues.

The J gene is TRBJ1-3, the V gene TRBV6-1; no reliable D call. Germline V gene data show CDR1 as MNHNS and CDR2 as SASEGT. V lost 2 bases to trimming and J lost 3 bases, with 8 bases between them. The CDR3 totals 14 residues. DNA of the CDR3: TGTGCCAGCAGTGAACTAGGGCATGGAAACACCATATATTTT. Residues: CASSELGHGNTIYF.

The V and J genes are TRBV7-9 and TRBJ2-2, with D maybe TRBD2 (6 bases). The germline V and J ends were trimmed by 4 bases and 4 bases, with 16 bases remaining between them. The CDR3 runs 16 residues. Germline V gene sequence: CDR1 SEHNR, CDR2 FQNEAQ (reference sequence). The DNA for the CDR3 is TGTGCCAGCAGCTCAACGCGGAGGGCAGGCACCGGGGAGCTGTTTTTT. Translating it yields CASSSTRRAGTGELFF.

V usage is TRBV4-2 and J usage is TRBJ1-2; 8 bases fit TRBD1. V was pared by 1 base and J by 8 bases, with 6 bases of the junction left unmatched. CDR1 LGHNA and CDR2 YNFKEQ come from the germline V gene. The CDR3 is 14 residues long. CDR3 nucleotides: TGTGCCAGCAGCCAAGGTTCGGCAGGGGGCGGCTACACCTTC. Its translation is CASSQGSAGGGYTF.

The gene calls are TRBV5-1 and TRBJ2-3; TRBD2 matches 7 bases. V trimming: 1 base; J trimming: 3 bases; junction bases outside the gene matches: 5. Germline CDR1 reads SGHRS; CDR2 reads YFSETQ. CDR3 length equals 15 residues. The CDR3 is CASSLRGGSTDTQYF. CDR3 DNA: TGCGCCAGCAGCTTGCGGGGAGGGTCTACAGATACGCAGTATTTT.